This TCR beta chain was found in a study of T cells in Graves' hyperthyroidism and ophthalmopathy. As for the study in general: Specimen type is peripheral blood, collected at initial diagnosis prior to any treatment.

After removal of 4 bases from V and 7 bases from J, the junction contained 12 bases not matched to a gene. Germline CDR1 ENHRY, CDR2 SYGVKD. The CDR3 spans 16 residues. There are a few counts of this clonotype. The investigators amplified TCR beta CDR3 regions from RNA transcripts. Using the HTBI primer set, a first-round RT-PCR was run on the TCR CDR3. MiXCR was run by TCRdb on the multiplex PCR reads, yielding one entry per CDR3 protein. This table holds 350,000 to 450,000 distinct CDR3 sequences, roughly 14% found once. Absent ophthalmopathy progression within 18 months defined stable Graves' hyperthyroidism.

This TCR was recovered from a woman in her fifties or sixties with Graves' hyperthyroidism. The specimen sequenced was blood. This rearrangement joins TRBV10-3 to TRBJ1-1; 10 bases align to TRBD1. The CDR3 sequence: CAISVFGGQGKNEAFF. The DNA for the CDR3 is TGTGCCATCAGTGTATTCGGGGGACAGGGGAAAAATGAAGCTTTCTTT.